This T cell receptor beta chain was found in a study of blood T cell repertoires in COVID-19. In the study overall: The samples span acute and convalescent COVID-19 from the United States, Italy and Spain. T cells, B-cell-depleted T cells, or PBMCs supplied cDNA or gDNA.

Trimming took 6 bases from V and 0 from J, leaving 9 bases between them. Per germline, CDR1 MNHEY and CDR2 SVGAGI. The CDR3 is made up of 15 amino acids. During active infection, Seattle patients enrolled and were then monitored through disease. In the original processing: Reference gene primer amplification gave nucleated cell count estimates. Libraries were prepared by immunoSEQ multiplex PCR; TCRdb keeps only in-frame clonotypes and omits some of them. V and J calls plus clone size are reproduced from that table; the DNA served to infer D and trimming. The sample consists of 150,000 to 180,000 clones, approximately 80% of them appearing once.

Source material: peripheral blood. This receptor was obtained from an older woman with COVID-19, enrolled during active disease. The rearrangement links TRBV6-5 to TRBJ2-6; no clear D gene. The CDR3 protein is CASSLPGSGANVLTF. CDR3 DNA: TGTGCCAGCAGCCTACCGGGCTCTGGGGCCAACGTCCTGACTTTC.